The source of this TCR beta chain is a study of blood T cell repertoires in COVID-19. Whole-study context: Acute-phase and convalescent COVID-19 samples originated in the United States, Italy and Spain. Sources were T cells, B-cell-depleted T cells, or PBMCs; the material itself was cDNA or gDNA.

With 5 bases clipped from V and 0 bases from J, the junction kept 3 bases outside the gene matches. Germline assignment: CDR1 SEHNR and CDR2 FQNEAQ (reference sequence). The CDR3 is 14 amino acids. Turning to this clone: The identical CDR3 is also encoded by other nucleotide sequences in the sample.

TCRdb keeps only in-frame clones here, not all; method: immunoSEQ multiplex PCR. The data show some 300,000 clones, 75% to 90% seen once. Participants' own reports of clinical history determined their cohort assignment. Cohort 3 donors were reported recovered after two negative PCRs, clearance, or symptom resolution. The TCR sequence derives from a woman between 35 and 50 years old who had recovered from COVID-19. The source material was PBMCs or T cells enriched from blood (not recorded which). The rearrangement uses TRBV7-9 and TRBJ2-7; 8 nucleotides line up with TRBD1. CDR3: CASSTDRGSYEQYF. The CDR3 nucleotides are TGTGCCAGCAGCACAGACAGGGGCTCCTACGAGCAGTACTTC.